These T cell receptor beta chains were read from a single sample in a study of shared clonotypes between healthy human individuals. Libraries were prepared by immunoSEQ multiplex PCR; TCRdb keeps only in-frame clonotypes and omits some of them. The sample carries hundreds of thousands of clones, about 96% recorded once. The sequenced sample consisted of naive CD8+ T cells sorted from blood. These TCRs come from a woman between 25 and 40 years old in good health. CDR3s include the opening cysteine and the closing phenylalanine or tryptophan. The D gene is left open where the match is weak. Expanded clones are given a class, and other clones once, few, many or no size at all.

d_call,clone_size,j_call,v_call,cdr3_aa,cdr3_nt
-,-,TRBJ2-7,TRBV9,CASSPGTGAYEQYF,TGTGCCAGCAGCCCCGGGACGGGGGCCTACGAGCAGTACTTC
-,-,TRBJ2-7,TRBV5-5,CASSLAPGQKYEQYF,TGTGCCAGCAGCTTGGCGCCGGGACAAAAATACGAGCAGTACTTC
-,-,TRBJ2-7,TRBV27,CASSLSGARTYEQYF,TGTGCCAGCAGTTTATCTGGGGCGCGGACCTACGAGCAGTACTTC
TRBD2,-,TRBJ2-3,TRBV28,CASSLAGVGDTQYF,TGTGCCAGCAGTTTAGCGGGAGTGGGAGATACGCAGTATTTT
TRBD2,-,TRBJ2-1,TRBV19,CASSITGGLTSSYNEQFF,TGTGCCAGTAGTATAACGGGAGGGCTTACGAGCTCCTACAATGAGCAGTTCTTC
TRBD1,few,TRBJ1-2,TRBV9,CASSPGTDYGYTF,TGTGCCAGCAGCCCCGGGACAGATTATGGCTACACCTTC
TRBD1,once,TRBJ1-6,TRBV19,CASSISVFQGAALHF,TGTGCCAGTAGTATATCCGTTTTCCAGGGGGCTGCCCTCCACTTT
-,-,TRBJ2-7,TRBV29-1,CSVLGDAYEQYF,TGCAGCGTTTTAGGGGATGCGTACGAGCAGTACTTC
TRBD2,-,TRBJ2-1,TRBV14,CASSQGSSGIYNEQFF,TGTGCCAGCAGCCAAGGATCTAGCGGGATCTACAATGAGCAGTTCTTC
-,-,TRBJ2-7,TRBV19,CASSIRVGLRGDYEQYF,TGTGCCAGTAGTATTCGAGTGGGGCTCCGAGGGGATTACGAGCAGTACTTC
-,once,TRBJ1-1,TRBV11-1,CASSLGWMNTEAFF,TGTGCCAGCAGCTTAGGCTGGATGAACACTGAAGCTTTCTTT
TRBD2,-,TRBJ2-1,TRBV7-6,CASSPETSGRGYSYNEQFF,TGTGCCAGCAGCCCCGAGACTAGCGGGAGGGGGTACTCCTACAATGAGCAGTTCTTC
-,-,TRBJ1-2,TRBV25-1,CASSPTGMRDMCYTF,TGTGCCAGCAGTCCTACAGGAATGAGGGATATGTGCTACACCTTC
TRBD1,-,TRBJ1-2,TRBV2,CASSESGQVYGYTF,TGTGCCAGCAGTGAATCCGGACAGGTCTATGGCTACACCTTC
TRBD2,-,TRBJ2-1,TRBV27,CASRGLADYNEQFF,TGTGCCAGCAGGGGACTAGCGGATTACAATGAGCAGTTCTTC